This is a list of T cell receptor beta chains from one sample in a study of T cells expressing NK-cell markers. Following a re-call of the 5' RACE reads, TCRdb has one entry per CDR3 protein and lacks DNA. Here the sample table reports under 600,000 distinct CDR3 sequences. Sequencing was done on a sample of blood T cells: a sorted CD56 or NKG2C T cell subset, CD4+ or CD8+ T cells, or bulk PBMC T cells (not recorded which). The source is a woman aged 45 to 65 in good health. The CDR3 runs from the conserved cysteine through the conserved F or W.

j_call	v_call	cdr3_aa
TRBJ2-1	TRBV6-1	CASSEQGGAQRINEQFF
TRBJ2-7	TRBV4-1	CASSQGAGLAGVVQYF
TRBJ2-3	TRBV5-1	CASSFRTSGTTLRRDTQYF
TRBJ2-5	TRBV7-2	CASSLALMIETQYF
TRBJ2-4	TRBV20-1	CSAPRGTGNPKNIQYF
TRBJ2-2	TRBV5-1	CASKSNFQGGSGELFF
TRBJ2-1	TRBV15	CATSRASGISYNEQFF
TRBJ2-3	TRBV30	CAWSNAGLTDTQYF
TRBJ2-1	TRBV29-1	CSVASVDEQFF
TRBJ2-2	TRBV28	CASWDSFPTGELFF
TRBJ2-5	TRBV20-1	CSAISASGRVGETQYF
TRBJ2-7	TRBV12-5	CASALGVGEQYF
TRBJ2-3	TRBV29-1	CSAETSGARTDTQYF
TRBJ1-2	TRBV6-6	CASSTSWGGYYGYTF
TRBJ1-2	TRBV2	CASSETANYGYTF
TRBJ2-1	TRBV20-1	CSPLEGGPSNEQFF
TRBJ2-1	TRBV12-3/TRBV12-4	CASGPDGVTGRNEQFF
TRBJ1-4	TRBV10-3	CAIADGQGGNGKLFF